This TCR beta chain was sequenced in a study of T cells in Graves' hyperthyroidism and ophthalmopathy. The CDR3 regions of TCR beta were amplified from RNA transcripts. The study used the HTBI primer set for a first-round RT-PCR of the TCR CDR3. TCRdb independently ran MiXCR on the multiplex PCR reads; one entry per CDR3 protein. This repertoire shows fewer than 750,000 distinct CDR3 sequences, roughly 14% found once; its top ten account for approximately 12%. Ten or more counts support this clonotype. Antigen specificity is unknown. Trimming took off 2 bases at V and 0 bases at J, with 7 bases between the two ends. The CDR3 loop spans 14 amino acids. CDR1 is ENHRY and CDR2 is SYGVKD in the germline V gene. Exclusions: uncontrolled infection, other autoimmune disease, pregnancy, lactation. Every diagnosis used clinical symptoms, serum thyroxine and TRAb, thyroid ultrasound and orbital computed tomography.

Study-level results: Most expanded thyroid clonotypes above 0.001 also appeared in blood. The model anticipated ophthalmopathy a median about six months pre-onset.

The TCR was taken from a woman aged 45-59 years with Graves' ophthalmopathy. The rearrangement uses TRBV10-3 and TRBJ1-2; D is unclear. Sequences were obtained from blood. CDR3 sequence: CAISERETNYGYTF. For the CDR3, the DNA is TGTGCCATCAGTGAGAGGGAAACTAACTATGGCTACACCTTC.